This TCR beta chain was sequenced in a study of blood T cell repertoires in COVID-19. Study as a whole: Sites in the United States, Italy and Spain provided acute and convalescent COVID-19 samples.

CDR1 and CDR2 (germline): MNHEY, SVGAGI. V was pared by 0 bases and J by 1 base, with 6 bases between. This CDR3 has 14 amino acids. Some clones are missing from TCRdb's copy, which holds only in-frame ones; the method was immunoSEQ multiplex PCR. The repertoire has about 120,000 clones, 55% to 75% of them found once; the top ten carry roughly 2%. The receptor's source is a woman in her 70s with acute or convalescent COVID-19. The material sequenced was peripheral blood. The chain is built from TRBV6-5 and TRBJ1-1; D is unresolved. CDR3 bases: TGTGCCAGCAGTTACTCGGCATCGAACACTGAAGCTTTCTTT. Translated, it gives CASSYSASNTEAFF.